Listed below are T cell receptor beta chains from one sample, sequenced in a study of blood T cells in healthy people across ages. In TCRdb, the 5' RACE reads were re-called with MiXCR into one record per CDR3 protein. This sample has about 1.6 million distinct CDR3 sequences, with about 35% found just once. The specimen sequenced was blood. These receptor sequences come from a woman aged 25 to 39 in good health. Each CDR3 is given without its conserved first and last residue.

v_call	j_call	cdr3_aa
TRBV5-5	-	TSSSDRGWGEQY
TRBV11-2	TRBJ1-2	ASRTPREMGYGYT
TRBV3-1	TRBJ2-3	ASSQDGALGTDTQY
TRBV6-6	TRBJ2-7	ASSATGEQY
TRBV12-3/TRBV12-4	TRBJ2-1	ASSSTPPHNEQF
TRBV10-2	TRBJ2-7	ASTTTGGASGTY
TRBV27	TRBJ2-2	ASSLIPGQRTGELF
TRBV5-6	TRBJ2-7	ASSSDGGLSSYEQY
TRBV20-1	TRBJ1-5	SPLGQGAQPQH
TRBV3-1	-	ASSPRGPVNEQY
TRBV27	TRBJ1-2	ASSPSEGIRVYGYT
TRBV5-1	TRBJ1-1	ASSLDAGGTGRDTEAF
TRBV7-8	TRBJ2-3	ASSFIPLAGADTQY
TRBV7-9	TRBJ2-3	ASSYSVGQRGTDTQY
TRBV4-3	TRBJ2-3	ASSQDYLDTQY
TRBV5-1	TRBJ2-1	ASSQGPNGEQF
TRBV14	TRBJ1-2	ASSPITGRVLSGYT
TRBV29-1	TRBJ1-1	SVAKQGTEAF
TRBV29-1	TRBJ2-1	SVERKGAPPYNEQF
TRBV7-8	TRBJ1-2	ASSPDTERGGYT
TRBV12-3/TRBV12-4	TRBJ2-1	ASRLRTSGGYGEQF
TRBV9	TRBJ2-1	ASSVTIVNEQF
TRBV9	TRBJ1-6	ASSVGGQGPSPLH
TRBV29-1	TRBJ2-2	SVQRGTGELF
TRBV4-1	TRBJ1-6	ASSPTPGVESSPLH
TRBV4-1	TRBJ2-3	ASSHLAWTSGVTDTQY
TRBV5-1	TRBJ2-1	ASSLGASGSYNEQF
TRBV7-9	TRBJ1-3	ASSATGRRNTIY
TRBV27	TRBJ2-1	ASSLFSGDCNEQF
TRBV4-2	TRBJ2-1	ASSQVSGGAHEQF
TRBV6-1	TRBJ1-5	ASSAGGIAASPQH
TRBV11-2	TRBJ2-3	ASGLAGPADTQY
TRBV7-3	TRBJ2-3	ASSLGTVRTDTQY
TRBV15	TRBJ2-7	ATSRGGLAGYEQY
TRBV12-3/TRBV12-4	TRBJ2-7	ASSPAGPGVEQY
TRBV2	-	ASSEGYRAATQY
TRBV20-1	TRBJ2-4	SAIGGGPPNIQY
TRBV7-6	TRBJ2-2	ASSLVDSGRSGELF
TRBV12-3/TRBV12-4	TRBJ2-1	ASSPSPSGGNEQF
TRBV4-1	-	ASSLADRKIYEQY
TRBV4-1	TRBJ2-1	ASSHGVNSYNEQF
TRBV7-9	TRBJ1-1	ASSPGHLREPEAF
TRBV28	TRBJ2-7	ASSLPLRLTGLTYEQY
TRBV20-1	TRBJ1-2	SARATGFGYT
TRBV7-6	TRBJ2-2	ASSPASGERF
TRBV5-1	TRBJ1-1	ASSTGHGGTRDTEAF
TRBV20-1	TRBJ1-2	SARSQTNYGYT
TRBV28	TRBJ1-1	AGGVSPNTEAF
TRBV20-1	-	SSRRGGTTYEQY
TRBV7-2	TRBJ2-1	ASSPPGLALHNEQF
TRBV20-1	-	SASQPTSGSYEQY
TRBV9	TRBJ2-3	ASERVRAGGRTDTQY